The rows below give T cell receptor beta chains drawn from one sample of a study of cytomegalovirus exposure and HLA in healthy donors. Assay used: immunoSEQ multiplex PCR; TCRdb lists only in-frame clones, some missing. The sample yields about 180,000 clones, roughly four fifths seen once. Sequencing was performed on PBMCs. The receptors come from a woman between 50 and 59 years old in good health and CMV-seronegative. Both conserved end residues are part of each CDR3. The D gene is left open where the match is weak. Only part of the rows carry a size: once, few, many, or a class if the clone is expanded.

TGTGCCAGCAGCGACGGGACAGGGCAATTCCCATGGGAGCAGTACTTC,CASSDGTGQFPWEQYF,-,TRBD1,TRBJ2-7,TRBV9
TGTGCCAGCAGCCGACTGAACAGGGCCCGGAAAGAGCAGTACTTC,CASSRLNRARKEQYF,-,-,TRBJ2-7,TRBV11-2
TGTGCCAGCAGTTCCCCGAGACAGGGAGTCTACGAGCAGTACTTC,CASSSPRQGVYEQYF,few,TRBD1,TRBJ2-7,TRBV7-2
TGTGCCAGCAGCGAGCGCCCCCTGGACTTTGGCGAGCAGTACTTC,CASSERPLDFGEQYF,-,-,TRBJ2-7,TRBV9
TGTGCCAGCAGTTACGATGTTAGCGGGGGGTACAATGAGCAGTTCTTC,CASSYDVSGGYNEQFF,-,TRBD2,TRBJ2-1,TRBV6-5
TGCGCCAGCAGCTTGGTGAGTTTAGAAGAGACCCAGTACTTC,CASSLVSLEETQYF,-,-,TRBJ2-5,TRBV5-1
TGTGCCAGCAGTGACCAGGGAGGCTCCTACGAGCAGTACTTC,CASSDQGGSYEQYF,few,-,TRBJ2-7,TRBV2
TGTGCCAGCAGACCCCGGGTTCAGACCAATGAGCAGTTCTTC,CASRPRVQTNEQFF,-,-,TRBJ2-1,TRBV2
TGTGCCAGCAGCTTACCCACAGGGGCTCTCATGAACACTGAAGCTTTCTTT,CASSLPTGALMNTEAFF,-,TRBD1,TRBJ1-1,TRBV11-2
TGTGCCAGCAGCTTAGGTCTTCAGGCCTCTGGGGCCAACGTCCTGACTTTC,CASSLGLQASGANVLTF,few,-,TRBJ2-6,TRBV5-4
TGTGCCAGCAGCTCAGGACTATTCCTAGCGGTAGAGACCCAGTACTTC,CASSSGLFLAVETQYF,-,TRBD2,TRBJ2-5,TRBV7-9
TGTGCCAGCAGCCATGACCCGTCTCGGGGCTATGGCTACACCTTC,CASSHDPSRGYGYTF,-,-,TRBJ1-2,TRBV7-9
TGCGCCAGCAGCTTGAGGACTAGCGGAAACACAGATACGCAGTATTTT,CASSLRTSGNTDTQYF,-,TRBD2,TRBJ2-3,TRBV5-1
TGTGCCATCAGTCGGGGGAGGGCGGGCACAGATACGCAGTATTTT,CAISRGRAGTDTQYF,-,TRBD2,TRBJ2-3,TRBV10-3
TGTGCCAGCAGCGCTCCCAGGGGGTTGGGCACCGGGGAGCTGTTTTTT,CASSAPRGLGTGELFF,many,TRBD1,TRBJ2-2,TRBV5-4
TGTGCCAGCAGCCACCCGGACAGGGGGGGAAAACTGTTTTTT,CASSHPDRGGKLFF,-,TRBD1,TRBJ1-4,TRBV2
TGCGCCAGCACCTGGACAGTTTCAGGGAACACTGAAGCTTTCTTT,CASTWTVSGNTEAFF,few,-,TRBJ1-1,TRBV5-1
TGTGCCAGCAGTTTGAGGATCTTTGAGCAGTTCTTC,CASSLRIFEQFF,-,-,TRBJ2-1,TRBV28
TGTGCCAGTAGTACGGACACCCGGGGGACTGAAGCTTTCTTT,CASSTDTRGTEAFF,-,-,TRBJ1-1,TRBV19
TGCGCCAGCGGCCCCGGGACAGGGTTTGGCACCGGGGAGCTGTTTTTT,CASGPGTGFGTGELFF,-,TRBD1,TRBJ2-2,TRBV5-1
TGTGCCAGTAGTACCCCGACAGGGGTGGGCAATTCACCCCTCCACTTT,CASSTPTGVGNSPLHF,-,TRBD1,TRBJ1-6,TRBV19
TGTGCCAGCTCTAGCAGTTCCTACGAGCAGTACTTC,CASSSSSYEQYF,-,-,TRBJ2-7,TRBV2
TGTGCCAGCAGTTTCCTAGCAGAAGCCACAGATACGCAGTATTTT,CASSFLAEATDTQYF,few,-,TRBJ2-3,TRBV28
TGTGCCAGCAGTTTTTTAGGACTAGCGGGAGGGGGAGGCGAGCAGTACTTC,CASSFLGLAGGGGEQYF,-,TRBD2,TRBJ2-7,TRBV27
TGTGCCAGCACCGACGGAGATGAGCAGTTCTTC,CASTDGDEQFF,-,-,TRBJ2-1,TRBV11-2
TGTGCCAGCCGGGCGTGGGGAGGCAATCAGCCCCAGCATTTT,CASRAWGGNQPQHF,-,-,TRBJ1-5,TRBV28
TGTGCCAGCAGCGCCCGACTAGCGGAGAACTCCTACAATGAGCAGTTCTTC,CASSARLAENSYNEQFF,-,TRBD2,TRBJ2-1,TRBV9
TGTGCCAGCAGTCAGGGGGCTCCCCTGTCTGGCGAGCAGTACTTC,CASSQGAPLSGEQYF,-,TRBD1,TRBJ2-7,TRBV28
TGTGCCAGCAGCCAAGGAGGGTTGGAGACCCAGTACTTC,CASSQGGLETQYF,-,-,TRBJ2-5,TRBV4-2
TGTGCCAGCAGCTTGGACAGAGTCTACGAGCAGTACTTC,CASSLDRVYEQYF,-,-,TRBJ2-7,TRBV5-4
TGTGCCAGCAGCGTAGGACAGGGATCAGACTATGGCTACACCTTC,CASSVGQGSDYGYTF,-,TRBD1,TRBJ1-2,TRBV9
TGTGCCAGTAGTTTCAGACAGGGTTATGAGCAGTTCTTC,CASSFRQGYEQFF,once,TRBD1,TRBJ2-1,TRBV19
TGTGCCAGCTCCCGGCGCGGGGCGCACTACGAGCAGTACTTC,CASSRRGAHYEQYF,-,-,TRBJ2-7,TRBV18
TGTGCCATCAGTTTTAGCGGGGGACCCCAAGAGACCCAGTACTTC,CAISFSGGPQETQYF,-,TRBD2,TRBJ2-5,TRBV10-3
TGTGCCAGTAGGCCTGCTAGCGGGGGATTCACAGATACGCAGTATTTT,CASRPASGGFTDTQYF,-,TRBD2,TRBJ2-3,TRBV19
TGTGCCAGAAGCTTTGGACAGGGTTGGAGCAATGAGCAGTTCTTC,CARSFGQGWSNEQFF,-,TRBD1,TRBJ2-1,TRBV5-3
TGTGCCAGCAGTTGGGCGTTAGCCAAAAACATTCAGTACTTC,CASSWALAKNIQYF,-,-,TRBJ2-4,TRBV27
TGTGCCAGCAGCTTGGGACAGGGGCGTTTCGGAGGAGCCAAAAACATTCAGTACTTC,CASSLGQGRFGGAKNIQYF,-,TRBD1,TRBJ2-4,TRBV7-2
TGTGCCAGCACACCACGGAGGGGTGGTAATGAAAAACTGTTTTTT,CASTPRRGGNEKLFF,once,-,TRBJ1-4,TRBV28
TGTGCCAGCAGGACGGGGTGGGGAGAAGAGACCCAGTACTTC,CASRTGWGEETQYF,-,-,TRBJ2-5,TRBV5-6
TGTGCCAGCAGTGAAAGGGTGGGACTAGCGAGCACAGATACGCAGTATTTT,CASSERVGLASTDTQYF,-,TRBD2,TRBJ2-3,TRBV2
TGTGCCAGCAGCGTTAACGAGCAGTACTTC,CASSVNEQYF,-,-,TRBJ2-7,TRBV5-8
TGTGCCAGCAGCTTAGGGACAGGGGATCGCGAGCAGTACTTC,CASSLGTGDREQYF,-,TRBD1,TRBJ2-7,TRBV7-9
TGCAGCCTTGGCGGGGGCGATGAGCAGTTCTTC,CSLGGGDEQFF,few,-,TRBJ2-1,TRBV29-1
TGTGCCAGCAGTGAATCAGGGGGGCCTAATGAAAAACTGTTTTTT,CASSESGGPNEKLFF,once,TRBD1,TRBJ1-4,TRBV25-1
TGTGCCTGGGCTCCGGGACAGGGGATGGATACGCAGTATTTT,CAWAPGQGMDTQYF,-,TRBD1,TRBJ2-3,TRBV30